Below, one TCR beta chain is given with its context. The target antigen is unknown. The CDR3 contains 13 residues. Germline CDR1 reads MNHEY; CDR2 reads SMNVEV (reference sequence). V was clipped by 5 bases and J by 6 bases; unmatched bases: 4. The entry originates in a study of monozygotic twins with cystic fibrosis. Study-wide results and caveats: Low clonality (median roughly 0.0095) suggested a mostly naive repertoire. Monozygotic CF twins shared more identical nucleotide clonotypes than unrelated patients. No link emerged between shared CDR3 counts and age, concordance or severity.

This table comes from immunoSEQ multiplex PCR, and its TCRdb copy is limited to in-frame clones, with some not included. The sample lists about a thousand clones; just over 90% were seen once. The receptor was isolated from a boy aged 5 to 17 with cystic fibrosis. The chain recombines TRBV27 with TRBJ2-7, with 10 bases fitting TRBD1. The sequencing input was blood. The CDR3 nucleotides read TGTGCCAGCAGTCTAGGACAGGGGGTCGAGCAGTACTTC. Protein sequence: CASSLGQGVEQYF.